The entry below describes one T cell receptor (beta chain). The data originate from a study of glioma-infiltrating T cells after dendritic cell vaccination. Overall study: Samples are from glioblastoma patients in Phase I and II dendritic cell vaccine trials.

The V and J ends lost 5 bases and 4 bases respectively, with 21 bases between them. CDR1 SGHAT and CDR2 FQNNGV come from the germline V gene. The CDR3 is 16 amino acids. Blood PBMC samples: pre-vaccination, two weeks post third vaccination, and at tumor progression. Generated by immunoSEQ multiplex PCR, the TCRdb table keeps only in-frame clones and is missing some. The table has about 38,000 clones, around four fifths seen once. The receptor comes from a human donor with glioblastoma. The material was blood, obtained before dendritic cell vaccination. The chain carries TRBV11-2 and TRBJ2-7; perhaps TRBD2 as D (6 bases). CDR3 protein: CASSPVRRGPSYEQYF. The DNA for the CDR3 is TGTGCCAGCAGCCCCGTTCGGAGGGGTCCTTCTTACGAGCAGTACTTC. The variable domain in full, completed from reference TRBV11-2 and TRBJ2-7, reads EAGVAQSPRYKIIEKRQSVAFWCNPISGHATLYWYQQILGQGPKLLIQFQNNGVVDDSQLPKDRFSAERLKGVDSTLKIQPAKLEDSAVYLCASSPVRRGPSYEQYFGPGTRLTVT.